The rows below give T cell receptor beta chains drawn from one sample of a study of cytomegalovirus exposure and HLA in healthy donors. Clones were read by immunoSEQ multiplex PCR, and TCRdb kept only the in-frame ones, dropping some. The sample lists 98,000 or so clones, roughly 75% occurring once. Sequences were obtained from PBMCs. All receptors come from a woman aged 40 to 55 in good health and CMV-seronegative. The CDR3 runs from the conserved cysteine through the conserved F or W. The order of the fields is D gene, clone size, J gene, CDR3 length, V gene, CDR3 DNA, CDR3 protein. D genes are given only for firm matches. Clone size is given for some rows only: seen once, a few or many times, or a class if the clone is expanded.

.	.	TRBJ1-2	13	TRBV5-4	TGTGCCAGCAGTCAGGACAATAACTATGGCTACACCTTC	CASSQDNNYGYTF
TRBD2	.	TRBJ2-3	16	TRBV18	TGTGCCAGCTCATCCCTTCTAGCGGGACTGACAGATACGCAGTATTTT	CASSSLLAGLTDTQYF
.	.	TRBJ2-1	12	TRBV10-2	TGCGCCAGCAGTGAGTTCGTAACGGTTGAGTTCTTC	CASSEFVTVEFF
.	.	TRBJ1-1	13	TRBV19	TGTGCCAGTAACGCGGGGGCGGGCACTGAAGCTTTCTTT	CASNAGAGTEAFF
.	.	TRBJ1-3	17	TRBV28	TGTGCCAGCAGTTTAAGACAGGCCCCCTACTCTGGAAACACCATATATTTT	CASSLRQAPYSGNTIYF
.	.	TRBJ2-3	16	TRBV7-2	TGTGCCAGCAGCCTAAGGGGCCCGGTAAGCACAGATACGCAGTATTTT	CASSLRGPVSTDTQYF
.	.	TRBJ1-3	15	TRBV19	TGTGCCAGTAGTATTTTCTCCAGTACCGGGAACACCATATATTTT	CASSIFSSTGNTIYF
.	.	TRBJ2-3	14	TRBV29-1	TGCAGCGCCGTCGGCCTAGAAACTTCAGATACGCAGTATTTT	CSAVGLETSDTQYF
TRBD2	.	TRBJ2-7	13	TRBV6-5	TGTGCCAGCAGCCGGGGGGGACCCTACGAGCAGTACTTC	CASSRGGPYEQYF
TRBD2	.	TRBJ2-7	15	TRBV5-5	TGTGCCAGCAGCGAATGGGTAGCGGGAGCTTACGAGCAGTACTTC	CASSEWVAGAYEQYF
.	.	TRBJ1-1	14	TRBV5-1	TGCGCCAGCAGCTTGGTTTCAAGGGGTGATGAAGCTTTCTTT	CASSLVSRGDEAFF
.	.	TRBJ1-1	14	TRBV6-1	TGTGCCAGCAGTGCCCGGGGGGAGAACACTGAAGCTTTCTTT	CASSARGENTEAFF
.	once	TRBJ1-4	16	TRBV28	TGTGCCAGCAGTTATGCCAATTCACTTACTAATGAAAAACTGTTTTTT	CASSYANSLTNEKLFF
.	few	TRBJ2-3	14	TRBV25-1	TGTGCCAGCAGTGAAGTAGGGGCCACAGATACGCAGTATTTT	CASSEVGATDTQYF
TRBD2	.	TRBJ2-1	18	TRBV10-3	TGTGCCATCAGTGAGCCGACCAGGACTAGCGGGAGTTTGAATGAGCAGTTCTTC	CAISEPTRTSGSLNEQFF
TRBD2	few	TRBJ2-7	16	TRBV19	TGTGCCAGTAGTATAAGTTTTAGGCGGGAGCCCTACGAGCAGTACTTC	CASSISFRREPYEQYF
.	.	TRBJ2-5	18	TRBV11-2	TGTGCCAGCAGCCCCCCGGAACTAGCCCAGCTTGGGGAGCAGACCCAGTACTTC	CASSPPELAQLGEQTQYF
TRBD1	.	TRBJ2-7	15	TRBV19	TGTGCCAGTAGTATAGTCGGGACAGGTATGGACGAGCAGTACTTC	CASSIVGTGMDEQYF
.	medium-sized	TRBJ2-1	16	TRBV5-1	TGCGCCAGCAGATTCTTGGGCAGGGGATTTCGCAATGAGCAGTTCTTC	CASRFLGRGFRNEQFF
TRBD2	.	TRBJ2-1	14	TRBV25-1	TGTGCCAGCAGCCACGCTAGCGGTCCCAATGAGCAGTTCTTC	CASSHASGPNEQFF